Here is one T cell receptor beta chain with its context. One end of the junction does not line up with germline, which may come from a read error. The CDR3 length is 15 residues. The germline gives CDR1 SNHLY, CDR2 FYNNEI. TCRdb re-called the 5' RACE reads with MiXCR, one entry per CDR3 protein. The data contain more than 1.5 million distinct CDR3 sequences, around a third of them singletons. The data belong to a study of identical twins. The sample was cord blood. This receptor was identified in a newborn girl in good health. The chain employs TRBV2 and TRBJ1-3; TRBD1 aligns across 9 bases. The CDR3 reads CASGEDRGSGNTIYF. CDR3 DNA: TGTGCCAGCGGTGAGGACAGGGGATCTGGAAACACCATATATTTT.